This TCR beta chain is from a study of CD8 T cells in Susac syndrome. A quantity of roughly 0.5 to 1 ug RNA underwent reverse transcription using random hexamers. Amplification of TCR beta CDR3 used immunoSEQ multiplex PCR across 54 Vbeta and 13 Jbeta. TCRdb reanalysed the immunoSEQ multiplex PCR reads using MiXCR and keeps one entry per CDR3 protein. The sample has around 170,000 distinct CDR3 sequences; more than 95% are singletons. This clonotype showed up just once. V dropped 6 bases and J dropped 5 bases, with 22 bases sitting between them. The CDR3 consists of 15 residues. CDR1 DFQATT and CDR2 SNEGSKA come from the germline V gene (reference sequence).

The TCR was taken from a human donor with Susac syndrome. The J gene is TRBJ2-5, the V gene TRBV20-1; possibly TRBD2 for D (6 bases). Material: CD4+ T cells from PBMCs. The CDR3 region has the DNA TGCAGTGCCAGGGCGGAGGGCTTAAACTGGGAGACCCAGTACTTC. This translates into CSARAEGLNWETQYF.